This passage covers 13 T cell receptor beta chains from one sample sequenced in a study of control samples from healthy donors and cancer patients (dated by TCRdb to about 2020). Preparation of the library involved the immunoSEQ multiplex PCR assay. The table comes from immuneACCESS by way of TCRdb, which keeps in-frame sequences with V and J called. Part of the clones is missing from these tables; in studies checked, under half for an unresolved V gene and the rest for unknown reasons. The sample table shows about 80,000 clones, and 70% to 90% are seen once. The ten largest clonotypes hold 7.6% of the sample. Sequencing input: blood. The origin of the receptors is a woman aged 55-70 years in good health.

The V and J genes are TRBV30 and TRBJ2-2; maybe TRBD2 (7 bases). The CDR3 has 16 residues. Between the trimmed V and J ends, which lost 2 bases and 4 bases, there was a span of 17 bases. Germline V gene data show CDR1 as GTSNPN and CDR2 as SVGIG (reference sequence). In DNA, the CDR3 is TGTGCCTGGAGTTCTTTCGGCGGGGGCGGCACCGGGGAGCTGTTTTTT. Its translation is CAWSSFGGGGTGELFF.

The chain recombines TRBV9 with TRBJ2-3; 10 nucleotides match TRBD2. This CDR3 has 16 amino acids. Germline V gives CDR1 SGDLS, CDR2 YYNGEE. V lost 4 bases, J lost 0 bases, and 5 bases stayed unmatched. CDR3 nucleotides: TGTGCCAGCAGCCCGGGACTAGCGCATAGCACAGATACGCAGTATTTT. This translates into CASSPGLAHSTDTQYF.

This clone has just one count. The V call is TRBV12-3 or TRBV12-4, the J call TRBJ2-7; TRBD2 matches at 9 bases. The CDR3 sequence is 13 residues long. J lost 6 bases, V lost 6 bases, and 6 bases had no gene match. The CDR3 DNA is TGTGCCAGCAGGGGACTAGCAGGCCGCGAGCAGTACTTC. Its protein product is CASRGLAGREQYF.

This chain links TRBV18 with TRBJ1-1; D remains ambiguous. Between the trimmed V and J ends, which lost 6 bases and 3 bases, there was a span of 14 bases. This CDR3 is 14 amino acids long. Germline CDR1 KGHSH, CDR2 LQKENI. CDR3 sequence reads: CASSLAVGDTEAFF. The CDR3 coding sequence is TGTGCCAGCTCTCTAGCAGTAGGTGACACTGAAGCTTTCTTT.

V is TRBV7-9 and J is TRBJ1-6; D is ambiguous. The CDR3 sequence is 15 residues long. CDR1 is SEHNR, CDR2 FQNEAQ, per germline (reference sequence). V lost 1 base and J 9 bases, leaving 13 bases between the germline ends. CDR3 sequence: CASSLVGSSGSPLHF. The CDR3 region has the DNA TGTGCCAGCAGCTTAGTGGGGAGCTCCGGTTCACCCCTCCACTTT.

The rearrangement links TRBV2 to TRBJ2-1; tentative D call: TRBD1 (5 bases). V was shortened by 9 bases and J by 4 bases, with 16 bases between the two germline ends. The CDR3 covers 14 residues. Germline V CDR1 and CDR2: SNHLY, FYNNEI. CDR3 sequence reads: CASIIFQGYNEQFF. Written as DNA, the CDR3 is TGTGCCAGTATCATTTTTCAGGGATACAATGAGCAGTTCTTC.

This chain links TRBV5-1 with TRBJ2-7; D possibly matches TRBD1 or TRBD2 (6 bases each). Trimming left V 0 bases short and J 0 bases short, with 13 bases between. The CDR3 spans 16 residues. CDR1 SGHRS and CDR2 YFSETQ come from the germline V gene. The CDR3 coding sequence is TGCGCCAGCAGCTTGGTGGGGGGCTCTAACTCCTACGAGCAGTACTTC. It encodes CASSLVGGSNSYEQYF.

This rearrangement joins TRBV14 to TRBJ2-7; D not certain. V lost 1 base, J lost 8 bases, and 9 bases lay in between. CDR3 size: 12 residues. Germline V gene sequence: CDR1 SGHDN, CDR2 FVKESK. The chain's CDR3 is CASSQVSGKQYF. The CDR3 bases are TGTGCCAGCAGCCAAGTGTCGGGTAAGCAGTACTTC.

The chain carries TRBV28 and TRBJ2-3; TRBD2 matches 7 bases. V lost 6 bases and J lost 7; bases outside the gene matches: 10. The CDR3 is 14 amino acids. The germline V gene has CDR1 MDHEN and CDR2 SYDVKM. The CDR3 sequence: CASSPPGGSYTQYF. The CDR3 DNA follows: TGTGCCAGCAGCCCGCCGGGCGGGAGTTATACGCAGTATTTT.

This sequence joins TRBV29-1 and TRBJ2-5; D is perhaps TRBD1 or TRBD2 (5 bases each). The CDR3 contains 13 residues. The germline V gene has CDR1 SQVTM and CDR2 ANQGSEA. With 4 bases removed from V and 3 bases from J, the gap between germline ends came to 12 bases. CDR3 DNA sequence: TGCAGCGTTGGGGGGTGGCAGGAAGAGACCCAGTACTTC. It translates to CSVGGWQEETQYF.

The gene calls are TRBV9 and TRBJ2-2; D ambiguous. Germline lookup yields CDR1 SGDLS and CDR2 YYNGEE. The CDR3 is 15 amino acids. Trimming stripped 4 bases from V and 0 bases from J, with 10 bases between. The CDR3 sequence: CASSTLGANTGELFF. The CDR3 coding sequence is TGTGCCAGCAGCACGCTAGGTGCGAACACCGGGGAGCTGTTTTTT. The entire variable domain, with the rest obtained from reference TRBV9 and TRBJ2-2, is as follows: DSGVTQTPKHLITATGQRVTLRCSPRSGDLSVYWYQQSLDQGLQFLIQYYNGEERAKGNILERFSAQQFPDLHSELNLSSLELGDSALYFCASSTLGANTGELFFGEGSRLTVL.

This clone was found a few times. The chain couples TRBV7-8 to TRBJ1-6; TRBD1 matches 7 bases. CDR3 size: 15 residues. The germline CDR1 and CDR2 sequences are SGHVS and FQNEAQ. The trim removed 8 bases at V and 4 bases at J, leaving 8 bases unmatched. The CDR3 is CASLRDRIYNSPLHF. The CDR3 DNA is TGTGCCAGCTTAAGGGACAGAATATATAATTCACCCCTCCACTTT.

The V call is TRBV3-1 (or the pseudogene TRBV3-2), the J call TRBJ1-5, with D unclear. Germline loops: CDR1 LGHDT, CDR2 YNNKEL (reference sequence). This CDR3 region has 13 residues. Trimming left V 2 bases short and J 5 bases short, with 7 bases between. This CDR3 is CASSQQRDQPQHF. CDR3 DNA sequence: TGTGCCAGCAGCCAACAGCGAGATCAGCCCCAGCATTTT.